This TCR beta chain comes out of a study of CD8 T cells in ankylosing spondylitis. Study-wide results and limits: What appeared characteristic of ankylosing spondylitis blood was a TCR beta motif of under 10 highly homologous variants. Disease-linked clones reportedly showed significant enrichment in matched ankylosing spondylitis synovial fluid. Researchers report that disease-linked clones proved CD8+ and relatively rare in peripheral blood.

From the 5' RACE reads, TCRdb called clonotypes with MiXCR, one entry per CDR3 protein. The sample shows 150,000 to 200,000 distinct CDR3 sequences, 18% of them seen only once. CDR3 length equals 16 residues. V lost 6 bases to trimming and J lost 2 bases; unmatched junction nucleotides: 12. Germline V gene sequence: CDR1 KGHSH, CDR2 LQKENI. As concerns this clonotype: Its antigen is still unknown.

This clonotype was sampled from a male donor aged 10-29 years with ankylosing spondylitis or in good health (not recorded which). V gene TRBV18 combines with J gene TRBJ2-5; 7 nucleotides match TRBD2. Sequencing was done on a sample of blood, either unsorted or a sorted T cell fraction (not recorded which). The CDR3 spells CASSRRSGREQETQYF. In DNA, the CDR3 is TGTGCCAGCTCCCGACGTTCAGGGAGGGAACAAGAGACCCAGTACTTC.